Presented here are 3 T cell receptor beta chains from one specimen sequenced in a study of OX40 agonist ivuxolimab in advanced cancers. Assay: immunoSEQ multiplex PCR; the TCRdb copy retains only in-frame clones and omits some. The sample lists 70,000 to 100,000 clones, 80% to 90% occurring once. Sequenced material: CD4+ or CD8+ T cells sorted from blood, taken in a trial of the OX40 agonist ivuxolimab. The receptors were gathered from an adult with an advanced solid tumor such as melanoma, head and neck, liver or kidney cancer.

This clone was counted only a few times. DNA for the CDR3: TGTGCCAGCTCACCGACCGAGGACTCTGAAGCTTTCTTT. This gives the protein CASSPTEDSEAFF. The chain has TRBV18 and TRBJ1-1; no reliable D call. V was trimmed by 3 bases and J by 6 bases, leaving 11 bases between them. The CDR3 runs to 13 residues. The germline CDR1 and CDR2 sequences are KGHSH and LQKENI.

V is TRBV19 and J is TRBJ2-5; the match to TRBD1 covers 7 bases. Germline loops: CDR1 LNHDA, CDR2 SQIVND (reference sequence). J gave up 4 bases and V 5 bases, and 7 bases lay outside the gene matches. The CDR3 contains 14 residues. The DNA of the CDR3 is TGTGCCAGTAGTGCCGGACAGGCGGGAGAGACCCAGTACTTC. Translation gives CASSAGQAGETQYF.

This rearrangement joins TRBV7-6 to TRBJ2-5, with 10 bases matching TRBD1. The trim removed 5 bases at V and 5 bases at J, leaving 8 bases unmatched. The CDR3 contains 15 residues. Germline V gene data show CDR1 as SGHVS and CDR2 as FNYEAQ. This CDR3 is CASSPRQGAGETQYF. The CDR3 region has the DNA TGTGCCAGCAGCCCTCGACAGGGGGCGGGGGAGACCCAGTACTTC.